The 19 T cell receptor beta chains below come from one sample, sequenced in a study of blood T cell repertoires in COVID-19. Clones were read by immunoSEQ multiplex PCR, and TCRdb kept only the in-frame ones, dropping some. The sample lists under 200,000 clones; roughly 87% were seen once. The sequencing input was peripheral blood. The receptors here all came from a woman aged 55-69 years who had recovered from COVID-19.

The chain uses TRBV7-6 and TRBJ2-5, with 9 nucleotides matching TRBD1. CDR1 and CDR2 from the germline V gene are SGHVS and FNYEAQ. The CDR3 is 17 amino acids. V lost 4 bases, J lost 5 bases, and 14 bases stayed unmatched. The CDR3 coding sequence is TGTGCCAGCAGCTCGACCGCGTACCGGGACAGGGTGGAGACCCAGTACTTC. Its protein is CASSSTAYRDRVETQYF.

The chain links TRBV5-1 to TRBJ2-5, with TRBD1 identical over 11 bases. The V and J ends lost 4 bases and 3 bases, in that order; junction bases with no gene match: 5. This CDR3 has 15 amino acids. Germline lookup yields CDR1 SGHRS and CDR2 YFSETQ. CDR3 amino acids: CASSRDRGIEETQYF. The DNA for the CDR3 is TGCGCCAGCAGCCGGGACAGGGGGATTGAAGAGACCCAGTACTTC.

This clone was seen once. V gene TRBV27 combines with J gene TRBJ2-1, with TRBD2 matching over 7 bases. The V gene's germline CDR1 is MNHEY and CDR2 SMNVEV (reference sequence). V gave up 6 bases and J gave up 7 bases; unmatched junction bases: 3. The CDR3 runs to 12 residues. CDR3 in DNA: TGTGCCAGCAGCCGCGGGGGTAATGAGCAGTTCTTC. Translated: CASSRGGNEQFF.

V and J are TRBV7-9 and TRBJ1-2; 9 bases match TRBD1. The CDR3 has 19 residues. CDR1 is SEHNR, CDR2 FQNEAQ, per germline (reference sequence). Unmatched junction bases numbered 18, after V lost 0 bases and J lost 7 bases. As DNA, the CDR3 is TGTGCCAGCAGCTTAGCGGACGTTTTTTCGGGACAGGGACATGGTGGCTACACCTTC. Its protein product is CASSLADVFSGQGHGGYTF.

Notes on this clone: At one boundary the junction diverges from the germline segment, which might be a read error. This chain uses TRBV7-8 with TRBJ2-2; no clear D. Germline CDR1 is SGHVS and CDR2 is FQNEAQ. The CDR3 spans 15 residues. DNA for the CDR3: TGTGCCAGCAGCTTATTTGAGCCGAACGCCGGGGAGCTGTTTTTT. Translating it yields CASSLFEPNAGELFF.

This rearrangement joins TRBV5-4 to TRBJ1-6, with 12 bases aligning to TRBD1. The germline V gene encodes CDR1 SGHNT and CDR2 YYREEE (reference sequence). Germline trimming cut 3 bases from V and 6 bases from J; bases unmatched to any gene: 1. The CDR3 is 15 amino acids. The CDR3 region has the DNA TGTGCCAGCAGCTCGGGACAGGGGGCTAATTCACCCCTCCACTTT. Protein: CASSSGQGANSPLHF.

This sequence joins TRBV6-2 or TRBV6-3 and TRBJ1-2, with TRBD1 identical over 7 bases. Germline V gene sequence: CDR1 MNHEY, CDR2 SVGEGT. This CDR3 contains 15 residues. J lost 4 bases, V lost 5 bases, and 10 bases had no gene match. CDR3 DNA sequence: TGTGCCAGCAGTGCCCGAGGGGGCCCGGTCTATGGCTACACCTTC. Amino acid sequence: CASSARGGPVYGYTF.

This chain uses TRBV6-5 with TRBJ1-2; 9 bases line up with TRBD1. After removal of 6 bases from V and 8 bases from J, the junction contained 10 bases not matched to a gene. The CDR3 loop spans 14 amino acids. Germline CDR1 and CDR2: MNHEY and SVGAGI. The CDR3 region is CASSYGGQGFGYTF. Here the CDR3 DNA reads TGTGCCAGCAGCTACGGGGGACAGGGATTCGGCTACACCTTC.

The CDR3 nucleotides are TGTGCCAGCAGTGAATATAGAGGGGGCGCGGACACTGAAGCTTTCTTT. Translated: CASSEYRGGADTEAFF. The chain links TRBV25-1 to TRBJ1-1, with TRBD1 matching 7 bases. V dropped 0 bases and J dropped 3; count of bases not matched to a gene: 7. The CDR3 sequence is 16 residues long. Germline-derived CDR1 and CDR2 are MGHDK and SYGVNS.

The chain links TRBV28 to TRBJ2-3, with D tentatively TRBD1 (5 bases). The V gene lost 1 base and the J gene lost 3 bases, with 11 bases spanning the gap. Germline V CDR1 and CDR2: MDHEN, SYDVKM. The CDR3 extends over 15 amino acids. The CDR3 sequence is CASSLFGQGTDTQYF. In nucleotides, the CDR3 is TGTGCCAGCAGTTTATTCGGGCAGGGAACAGATACGCAGTATTTT.

The chain recombines TRBV28 with TRBJ2-1; a possible D gene is TRBD2 (6 bases). Between the trimmed V and J ends, which lost 7 bases and 5 bases, there was a span of 15 bases. This CDR3 is 14 amino acids long. Germline lookup yields CDR1 MDHEN and CDR2 SYDVKM. The CDR3 nucleotides read TGTGCCAGCATCAAAGGGGACTCGAACAATGAGCAGTTCTTC. Its protein is CASIKGDSNNEQFF.

The V call is TRBV23-1, the J call TRBJ2-7; 9 nucleotides match TRBD1. TRBV23-1 falls under the ORF class, with uncertain function. The CDR3 spans 15 residues. V shed 5 bases and J 0 bases; nucleotides not matched to a gene: 5. The CDR3 here is CASSSRQGVSYEQYF. The CDR3 region has the DNA TGCGCCAGCAGTAGTCGACAGGGGGTCTCCTACGAGCAGTACTTC.

The chain has TRBV25-1 and TRBJ1-2; D not resolved. The CDR3 extends over 11 amino acids. V shed 7 bases and J shed 2 bases, with 5 bases lying between them. Germline V CDR1 and CDR2: MGHDK, SYGVNS. CDR3 residues: CASTGNYGYTF. Written as DNA, the CDR3 is TGTGCCAGCACAGGAAACTATGGCTACACCTTC.

The chain is built from TRBV3-1 (or the pseudogene TRBV3-2) and TRBJ1-3, with a possible D match to TRBD1 (5 bases). Trimming took 4 bases from V and 3 from J, leaving 13 bases between them. The CDR3 is 15 residues long. The germline gives CDR1 LGHDT, CDR2 YNNKEL (reference sequence). In nucleotides, the CDR3 is TGTGCCAGCAGCCTTACAGGAGAGAATGGAAACACCATATATTTT. The encoded protein is CASSLTGENGNTIYF.

V usage is TRBV27 and J usage is TRBJ2-7; TRBD1 matches at 9 bases. CDR3 length: 18 amino acids. Germline V gives CDR1 MNHEY, CDR2 SMNVEV (reference sequence). J gave up 0 bases and V 3 bases, and 12 bases lay outside the gene matches. The chain's CDR3 is CASSFLKSTGGRSYEQYF. The CDR3 region has the DNA TGTGCCAGCAGTTTCTTAAAGTCCACAGGGGGCCGCTCCTACGAGCAGTACTTC.

This chain links TRBV7-9 with TRBJ2-7; 7 nucleotides match TRBD1. The CDR3 runs 15 residues. Germline CDR1 and CDR2: SEHNR and FQNEAQ (reference sequence). V dropped 1 base and J dropped 1; count of bases not matched to a gene: 4. CDR3 bases: TGTGCCAGCAGCTTAGGGACAGGCGGTTCCTACGAGCAGTACTTC. Protein product: CASSLGTGGSYEQYF.

V is TRBV10-3 and J is TRBJ1-1, with 8 bases aligning to TRBD1. The J segment lost 4 bases and the V segment lost 10 bases, leaving 5 bases of the junction unmatched. Per germline, CDR1 ENHRY and CDR2 SYGVKD. The CDR3 is 12 amino acids. CDR3 bases: TGTGCCAGCGGGACAGGCGGCACTGAAGCTTTCTTT. This sequence encodes CASGTGGTEAFF.

Only one count was recorded for this clone. V gene TRBV5-4 combines with J gene TRBJ1-4, with 9 bases aligning to TRBD1. The CDR3 has 14 amino acids. Germline V gene lookup returns CDR1 SGHNT and CDR2 YYREEE (reference sequence). The trim removed 4 bases at V and 7 bases at J, leaving 5 bases unmatched. CDR3 nucleotide sequence: TGTGCCAGCAGCACTGTGACAGGGGGTGAAAAACTGTTTTTT. Its protein is CASSTVTGGEKLFF.

In its sample, this clone was seen once. Here the CDR3 reads CASSPGTSGGMSYEQYF. DNA for the CDR3: TGTGCCAGCAGTCCGGGGACTAGCGGGGGCATGTCCTACGAGCAGTACTTC. The chain carries TRBV5-4 and TRBJ2-7, with 14 bases matching TRBD2. This CDR3 has 17 residues. Trimming removed 5 bases from V and 1 base from J; junction bases left unmatched: 8. From germline, CDR1 is SGHNT and CDR2 YYREEE (reference sequence).